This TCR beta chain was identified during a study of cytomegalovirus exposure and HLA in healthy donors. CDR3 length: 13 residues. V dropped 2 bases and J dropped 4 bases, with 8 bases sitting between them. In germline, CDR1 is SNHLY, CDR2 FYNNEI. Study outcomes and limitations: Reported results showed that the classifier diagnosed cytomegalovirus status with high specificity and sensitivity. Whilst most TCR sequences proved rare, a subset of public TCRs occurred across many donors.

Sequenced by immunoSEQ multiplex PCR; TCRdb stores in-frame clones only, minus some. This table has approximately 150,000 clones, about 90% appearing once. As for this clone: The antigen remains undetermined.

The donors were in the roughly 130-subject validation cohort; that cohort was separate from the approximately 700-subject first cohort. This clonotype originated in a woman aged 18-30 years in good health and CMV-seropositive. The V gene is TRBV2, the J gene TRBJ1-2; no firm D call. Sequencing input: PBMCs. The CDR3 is CASSEYTVYGYTF. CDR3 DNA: TGTGCCAGCAGTGAATATACAGTCTATGGCTACACCTTC. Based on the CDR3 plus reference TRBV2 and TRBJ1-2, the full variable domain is EPEVTQTPSHQVTQMGQEVILRCVPISNHLYFYWYRQILGQKVEFLVSFYNNEISEKSEIFDDQFSVERPDGSNFTLKIRSTKLEDSAMYFCASSEYTVYGYTFGSGTRLTVV.